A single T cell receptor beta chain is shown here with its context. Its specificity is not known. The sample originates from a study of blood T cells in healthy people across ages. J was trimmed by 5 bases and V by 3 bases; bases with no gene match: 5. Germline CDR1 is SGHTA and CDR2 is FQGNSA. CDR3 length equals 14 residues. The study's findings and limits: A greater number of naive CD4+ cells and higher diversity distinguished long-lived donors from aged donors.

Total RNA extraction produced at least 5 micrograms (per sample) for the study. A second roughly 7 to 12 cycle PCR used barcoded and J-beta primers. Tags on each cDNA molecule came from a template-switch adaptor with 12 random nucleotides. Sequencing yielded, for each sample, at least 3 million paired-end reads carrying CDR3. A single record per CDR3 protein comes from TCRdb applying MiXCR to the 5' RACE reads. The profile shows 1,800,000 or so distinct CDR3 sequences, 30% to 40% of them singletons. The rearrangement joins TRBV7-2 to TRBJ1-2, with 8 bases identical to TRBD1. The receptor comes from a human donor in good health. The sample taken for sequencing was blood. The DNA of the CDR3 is TGTGCCAGCAGCTTCAAGACAGGGGATTATGGCTACACCTTC. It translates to CASSFKTGDYGYTF.